The entry below gives a single T cell receptor beta chain sequence along with its context. This sample was taken from a study of shared clonotypes between healthy human individuals. V lost 2 bases, J lost 7 bases, and 5 bases lay in between. The germline V gene encodes CDR1 ENHRY and CDR2 SYGVKD. CDR3 size: 12 residues. This table comes from immunoSEQ multiplex PCR, and its TCRdb copy is limited to in-frame clones, with some not included. Of about 470,000 clones in the sample, roughly 83% were seen once. The V call is TRBV10-3, the J call TRBJ2-2; D is undetermined. This clonotype was obtained from a middle-aged woman in good health. Some clones in this sample may be carry-over from other donors' samples. The sequenced sample consisted of PBMCs. The CDR3 DNA follows: TGTGCCATCAGTGAGATGGTCGGGGAGCTGTTTTTT. It encodes CAISEMVGELFF.